This entry features one T cell receptor beta chain sequence. The CDR3 has 15 residues. V trimming: 3 bases; J trimming: 3 bases; junction bases outside the gene matches: 4. Germline CDR1 reads KGHSH; CDR2 reads LQKENI. This record belongs to a study of blood T cell repertoires in COVID-19. Overall study: Sites across the United States, Italy and Spain contributed samples from acute and convalescent COVID-19.

Authors' methods: Cell counts per sample came from amplifying reference gene primers. Generated by immunoSEQ multiplex PCR, the TCRdb table keeps only in-frame clones and is missing some. Clone size and the V and J calls come from that table; the DNA yielded D and trimming. The sample has more than 200,000 clones; around 84% are singletons. This clonotype originated in a woman aged 40 to 50 who had recovered from COVID-19. The specimen sequenced was peripheral blood. The J gene is TRBJ2-1, the V gene TRBV18; 8 bases map to TRBD1. CDR3 protein: CASSPETGVYNEQFF. CDR3 bases: TGTGCCAGCTCACCCGAGACAGGGGTCTACAATGAGCAGTTCTTC.